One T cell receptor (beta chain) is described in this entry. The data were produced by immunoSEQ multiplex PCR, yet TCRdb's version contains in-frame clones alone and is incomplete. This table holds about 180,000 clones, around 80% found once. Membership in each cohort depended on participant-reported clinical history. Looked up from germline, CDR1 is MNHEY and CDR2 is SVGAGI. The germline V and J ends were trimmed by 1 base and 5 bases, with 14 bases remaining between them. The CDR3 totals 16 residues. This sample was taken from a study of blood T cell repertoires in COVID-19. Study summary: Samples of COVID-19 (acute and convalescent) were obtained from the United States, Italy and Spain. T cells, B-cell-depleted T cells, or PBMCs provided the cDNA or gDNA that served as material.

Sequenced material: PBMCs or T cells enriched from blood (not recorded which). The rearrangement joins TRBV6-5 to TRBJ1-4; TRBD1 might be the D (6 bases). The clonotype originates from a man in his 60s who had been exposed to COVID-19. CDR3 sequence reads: CASSYLGTGLNEKLFF. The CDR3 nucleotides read TGTGCCAGCAGTTACTTAGGAACAGGGTTGAATGAAAAACTGTTTTTT.